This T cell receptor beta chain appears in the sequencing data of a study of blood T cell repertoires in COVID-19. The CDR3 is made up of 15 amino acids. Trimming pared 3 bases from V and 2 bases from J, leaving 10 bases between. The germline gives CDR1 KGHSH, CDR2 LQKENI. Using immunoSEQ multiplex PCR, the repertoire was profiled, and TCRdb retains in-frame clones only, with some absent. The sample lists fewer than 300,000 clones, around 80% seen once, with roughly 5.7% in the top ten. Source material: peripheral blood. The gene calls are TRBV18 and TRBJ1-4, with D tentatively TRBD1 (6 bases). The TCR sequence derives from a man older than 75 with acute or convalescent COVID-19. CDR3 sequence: CASSPTQGTNEKLFF. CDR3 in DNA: TGTGCCAGCTCACCGACACAGGGTACTAATGAAAAACTGTTTTTT.